Following are 7 T cell receptor beta chains from one sample sequenced in a study of blood T cell repertoires in COVID-19. Here immunoSEQ multiplex PCR was the method, and the copy in TCRdb shows in-frame clones only, minus some. The table records under 200,000 clones, roughly three quarters of them present only once. The specimen sequenced was peripheral blood. The receptors derive from a man aged 55 to 70 with active or convalescent COVID-19.

The chain uses TRBV27 and TRBJ2-3; D possibly corresponds to TRBD1 (6 bases). Trimming took 4 bases from V and 6 from J, leaving 23 bases between them. The germline gives CDR1 MNHEY, CDR2 SMNVEV (reference sequence). The CDR3 covers 17 residues. CDR3 sequence (DNA): TGTGCCAGCAGTTCCCCTGGGGGCTGGCCTCCCCTGGATACGCAGTATTTT. This gives the protein CASSSPGGWPPLDTQYF.

This chain joins TRBV2 and TRBJ2-7, with a tentative D call TRBD1 (5 bases). V dropped 8 bases and J dropped 3 bases, with 14 bases sitting between them. The CDR3 covers 13 residues. CDR1 is SNHLY and CDR2 is FYNNEI in the germline V gene. Here the CDR3 reads CASARQGSYEQYF. The CDR3 nucleotides read TGTGCCAGCGCGCGGCAGGGTAGCTACGAGCAGTACTTC.

V and J are TRBV9 and TRBJ2-7; TRBD2 is a possible D gene (6 bases). CDR1 is SGDLS, CDR2 YYNGEE, per germline. V lost 0 bases, J lost 6 bases, and 19 bases lay in between. There are 16 residues in the CDR3. CDR3 amino acids: CASSVDEGGAASEQYF. The CDR3 nucleotides are TGTGCCAGCAGCGTAGACGAGGGAGGTGCTGCGTCCGAGCAGTACTTC.

The chain employs TRBV7-9 and TRBJ2-2, with D perhaps TRBD1 (5 bases). Trimming stripped 7 bases from V and 1 base from J, with 10 bases between. Per the germline V gene, CDR1 is SEHNR and CDR2 is FQNEAQ (reference sequence). The CDR3 has 14 amino acids. This CDR3 is CASKATGNTGELFF. Written as DNA, the CDR3 is TGTGCCAGCAAGGCCACAGGGAACACCGGGGAGCTGTTTTTT.

CDR3 amino acids: CSVLRRQLLKETQYF. The CDR3 bases are TGCAGCGTCCTAAGAAGACAGCTATTGAAAGAGACCCAGTACTTC. This rearrangement joins TRBV29-1 to TRBJ2-5, with D perhaps matching TRBD1 (5 bases). The CDR3 is 15 amino acids. The germline V gene encodes CDR1 SQVTM and CDR2 ANQGSEA. The V and J ends lost 6 bases and 3 bases respectively, with 20 bases between them.

The chain is built from TRBV24-1 and TRBJ2-1; the D gene is possibly TRBD1 (6 bases). Germline V lookup: CDR1 KGHDR, CDR2 SFDVKD. Trimming shortened V by 0 bases and J by 7 bases, and 9 bases separated the two germline ends. The CDR3 contains 14 residues. The CDR3 loop is CATSDLTGRNEQFF. The DNA for the CDR3 is TGTGCCACCAGTGATTTGACAGGGAGAAATGAGCAGTTCTTC.

The chain combines TRBV7-6 with TRBJ2-1; 8 bases are a match to TRBD2. Germline lookup yields CDR1 SGHVS and CDR2 FNYEAQ. The trim removed 5 bases at V and 6 bases at J, leaving 12 bases unmatched. The CDR3 extends over 16 amino acids. CDR3 sequence: CASSPLAGITTNEQFF. CDR3 bases: TGTGCCAGCAGCCCCTTAGCGGGAATAACGACCAATGAGCAGTTCTTC.